This passage covers 5 T cell receptor beta chains from one sample sequenced in a study of cytomegalovirus exposure and HLA in healthy donors. The PCR employed 60 Vbeta primers together with 13 Jbeta primers. The protocol was immunoSEQ multiplex PCR, while the TCRdb copy is restricted to in-frame clones and leaves out a portion. The table records about 89,000 clones, roughly a tenth of them present only once. Specimen: PBMCs. These receptors all come from a man aged 50 to 59 in good health and CMV-seropositive.

The sample holds a few counts of this clone. The chain joins TRBV4-1 to TRBJ2-7, with 11 bases aligning to TRBD2. The CDR3 has 15 residues. Germline V lookup: CDR1 MGHRA, CDR2 YSYEKL. The V and J ends lost 0 bases and 5 bases, in that order; junction bases with no gene match: 3. In nucleotides, the CDR3 is TGCGCCAGCAGCCAAGATAGACTAGCGGGAAACGAGCAGTACTTC. This encodes CASSQDRLAGNEQYF.

The chain is built from TRBV6-6 and TRBJ1-1, with D possibly matching TRBD1 (6 bases). V was shortened by 0 bases and J by 2 bases, with 7 bases between the two germline ends. This CDR3 region has 14 residues. Germline lookup yields CDR1 MNHNY and CDR2 SVGAGI (reference sequence). The CDR3 here is CASSYSGTNTEAFF. CDR3 nucleotide sequence: TGTGCCAGCAGTTACTCGGGGACAAACACTGAAGCTTTCTTT.

Note on this clone: Since the CDR3 does not end with the conserved phenylalanine or tryptophan, this likely comes from a read error. The chain joins TRBV30 to TRBJ1-1, with D tentatively TRBD1 (5 bases). This CDR3 spans 16 amino acids. Germline loops: CDR1 GTSNPN, CDR2 SVGIG (reference sequence). CDR3 in amino acids: CDWSGGGRVPNTEAFL. CDR3 sequence (DNA): TGTGACTGGAGTGGGGGAGGTAGAGTCCCGAACACTGAAGCTTTCTTG.

CDR3 region: CASSAQGANNSPLHF. The CDR3 DNA reads TGTGCCAGCAGCGCACAGGGGGCCAATAATTCACCCCTCCACTTT. V and J are TRBV7-6 and TRBJ1-6, with TRBD1 matching 9 bases. After removal of 5 bases from V and 5 bases from J, the junction contained 4 bases not matched to a gene. Germline CDR1 is SGHVS and CDR2 is FNYEAQ. The CDR3 length is 15 residues. The full variable domain, with the rest looked up from reference TRBV7-6 and TRBJ1-6, is GAGVSQSPRYKVTKRGQDVALRCDPISGHVSLYWYRQALGQGPEFLTYFNYEAQQDKSGLPNDRFSAERPEGSISTLTIQRTEQRDSAMYRCASSAQGANNSPLHFGNGTRLTVT.

The table lists this clone with a few counts. The J gene is TRBJ2-7, the V gene TRBV30; 7 nucleotides match TRBD2. Germline CDR1 is GTSNPN and CDR2 is SVGIG (reference sequence). V shed 1 base and J 3 bases; nucleotides not matched to a gene: 3. The CDR3 is made up of 13 amino acids. The CDR3 is CAWSALAVYEQYF. CDR3 sequence (DNA): TGTGCCTGGAGTGCTCTAGCGGTCTACGAGCAGTACTTC.